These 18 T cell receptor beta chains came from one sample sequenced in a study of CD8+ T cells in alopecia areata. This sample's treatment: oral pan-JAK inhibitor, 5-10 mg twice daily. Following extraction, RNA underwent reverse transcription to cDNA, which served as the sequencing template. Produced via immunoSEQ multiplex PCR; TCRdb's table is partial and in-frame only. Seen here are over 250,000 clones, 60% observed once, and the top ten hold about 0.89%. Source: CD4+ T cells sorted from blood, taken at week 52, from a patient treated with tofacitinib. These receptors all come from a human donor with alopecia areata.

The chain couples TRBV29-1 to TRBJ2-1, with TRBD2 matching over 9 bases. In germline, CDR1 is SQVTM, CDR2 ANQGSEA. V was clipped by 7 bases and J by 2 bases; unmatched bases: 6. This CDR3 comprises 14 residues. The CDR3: CSALSGGPYNEQFF. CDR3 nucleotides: TGCAGCGCCCTAAGCGGGGGGCCCTACAATGAGCAGTTCTTC.

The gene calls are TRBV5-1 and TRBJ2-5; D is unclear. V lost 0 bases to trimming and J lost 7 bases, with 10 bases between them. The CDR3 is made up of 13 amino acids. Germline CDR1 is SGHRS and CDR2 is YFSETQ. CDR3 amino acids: CASSLENGATQYF. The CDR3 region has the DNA TGCGCCAGCAGCTTGGAAAACGGTGCGACCCAGTACTTC.

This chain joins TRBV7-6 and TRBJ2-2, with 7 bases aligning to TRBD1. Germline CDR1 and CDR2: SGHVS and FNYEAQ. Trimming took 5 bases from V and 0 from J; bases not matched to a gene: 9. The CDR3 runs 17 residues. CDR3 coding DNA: TGTGCCAGCAGCCCTAACAGGGGCGGAACGAACACCGGGGAGCTGTTTTTT. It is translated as CASSPNRGGTNTGELFF.

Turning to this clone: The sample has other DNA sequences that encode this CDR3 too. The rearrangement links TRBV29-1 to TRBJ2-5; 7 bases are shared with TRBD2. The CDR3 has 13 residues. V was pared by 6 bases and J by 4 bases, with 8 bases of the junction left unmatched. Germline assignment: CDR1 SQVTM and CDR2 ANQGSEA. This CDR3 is CSVDTGGGETQYF. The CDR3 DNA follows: TGCAGCGTCGACACAGGCGGGGGAGAGACCCAGTACTTC.

The CDR3 reads CASSHLNGYGYTF. DNA of the CDR3: TGTGCCAGTAGTCACCTCAACGGCTATGGCTACACCTTC. V is TRBV19 and J is TRBJ1-2, with D uncertain. V lost 5 bases and J 4 bases, leaving 11 bases between the germline ends. CDR3 length: 13 residues. Germline V gene lookup returns CDR1 LNHDA and CDR2 SQIVND (reference sequence).

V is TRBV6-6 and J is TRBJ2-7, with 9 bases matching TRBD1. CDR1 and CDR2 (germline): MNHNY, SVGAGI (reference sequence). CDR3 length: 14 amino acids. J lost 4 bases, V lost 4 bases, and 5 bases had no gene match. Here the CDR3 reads CASSSPGTGYEQYF. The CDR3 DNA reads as TGTGCCAGCAGTTCCCCCGGGACAGGGTACGAGCAGTACTTC.

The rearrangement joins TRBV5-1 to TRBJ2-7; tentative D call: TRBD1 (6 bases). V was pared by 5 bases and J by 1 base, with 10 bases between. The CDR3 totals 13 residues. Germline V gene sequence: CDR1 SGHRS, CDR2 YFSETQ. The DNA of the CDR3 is TGCGCCAGCAGGCCCGGGACATCCTACGAGCAGTACTTC. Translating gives CASRPGTSYEQYF.

CDR3 DNA sequence: TGTGCCTGGAGCACACTGCCAGATACGCAGTATTTT. Translating gives CAWSTLPDTQYF. The V and J genes are TRBV30 and TRBJ2-3; D remains unclear. CDR1 and CDR2 from the germline V gene are GTSNPN and SVGIG (reference sequence). The V end was cut by 3 bases, the J end by 4 bases, with 8 bases between. The CDR3 is 12 amino acids.

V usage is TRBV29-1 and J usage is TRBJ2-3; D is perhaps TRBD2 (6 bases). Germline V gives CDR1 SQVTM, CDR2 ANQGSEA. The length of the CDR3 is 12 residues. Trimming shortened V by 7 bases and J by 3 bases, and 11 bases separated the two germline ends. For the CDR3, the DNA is TGCAGCGGGGCGGAGGGTACAGATACGCAGTATTTT. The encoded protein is CSGAEGTDTQYF.

This CDR3 is CSATTRDTQYF. The CDR3 DNA sequence: TGCAGTGCCACCACTAGAGATACGCAGTATTTT. The chain joins TRBV20-1 to TRBJ2-3, with D perhaps TRBD2 (5 bases). CDR3 length: 11 residues. Between the trimmed V and J ends, which lost 6 bases and 5 bases, there was a span of 9 bases. The germline V gene has CDR1 DFQATT and CDR2 SNEGSKA (reference sequence).

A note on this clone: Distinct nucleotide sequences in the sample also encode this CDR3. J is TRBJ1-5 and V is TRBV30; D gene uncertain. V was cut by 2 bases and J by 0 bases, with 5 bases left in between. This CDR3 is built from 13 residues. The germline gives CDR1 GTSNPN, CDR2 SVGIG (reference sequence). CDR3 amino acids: CAWSPGSNQPQHF. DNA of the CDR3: TGTGCCTGGAGTCCGGGTAGCAATCAGCCCCAGCATTTT.

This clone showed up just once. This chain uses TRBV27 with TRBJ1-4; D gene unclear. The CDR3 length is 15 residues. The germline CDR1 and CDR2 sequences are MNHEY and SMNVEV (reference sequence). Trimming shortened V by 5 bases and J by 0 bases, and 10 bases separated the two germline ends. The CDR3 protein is CASSLYTATNEKLFF. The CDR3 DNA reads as TGTGCCAGCAGTCTCTACACCGCAACTAATGAAAAACTGTTTTTT.

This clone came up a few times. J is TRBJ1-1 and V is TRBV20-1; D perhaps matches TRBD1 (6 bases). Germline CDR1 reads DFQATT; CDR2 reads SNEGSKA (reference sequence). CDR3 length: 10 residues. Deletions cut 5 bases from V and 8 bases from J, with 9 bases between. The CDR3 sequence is CSAWTAEAFF. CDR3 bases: TGCAGTGCTTGGACAGCAGAAGCTTTCTTT.

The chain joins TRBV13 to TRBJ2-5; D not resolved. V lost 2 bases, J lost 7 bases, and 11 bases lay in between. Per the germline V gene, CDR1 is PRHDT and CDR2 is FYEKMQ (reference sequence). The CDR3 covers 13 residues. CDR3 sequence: CASSLNRGLTQYF. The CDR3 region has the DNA TGTGCCAGCAGCTTAAACCGTGGGCTGACCCAGTACTTC.

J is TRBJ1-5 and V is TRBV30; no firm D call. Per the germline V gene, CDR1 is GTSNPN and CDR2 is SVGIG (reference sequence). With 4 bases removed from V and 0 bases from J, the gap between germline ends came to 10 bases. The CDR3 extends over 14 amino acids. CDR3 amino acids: CAWNADDSNQPQHF. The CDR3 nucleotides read TGTGCCTGGAATGCCGACGATAGCAATCAGCCCCAGCATTTT.

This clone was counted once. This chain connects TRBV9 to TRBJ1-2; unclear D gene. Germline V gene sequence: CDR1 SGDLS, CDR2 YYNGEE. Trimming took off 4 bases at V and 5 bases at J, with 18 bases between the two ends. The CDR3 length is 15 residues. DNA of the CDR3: TGTGCCAGCAGCTCCCAGATCTGGAGGATGTATGGCTACACCTTC. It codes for CASSSQIWRMYGYTF.

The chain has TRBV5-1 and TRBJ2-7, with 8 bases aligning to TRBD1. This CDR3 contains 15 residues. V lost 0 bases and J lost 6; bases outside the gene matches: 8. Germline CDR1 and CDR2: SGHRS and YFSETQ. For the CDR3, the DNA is TGCGCCAGCAGCTTGGACTTCCCAGGGGGCCGCGAGCAGTACTTC. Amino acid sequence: CASSLDFPGGREQYF.

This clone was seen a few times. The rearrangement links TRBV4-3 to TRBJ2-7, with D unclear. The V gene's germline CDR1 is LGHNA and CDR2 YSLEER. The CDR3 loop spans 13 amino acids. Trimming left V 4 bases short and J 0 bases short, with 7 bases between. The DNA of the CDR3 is TGCGCCAGCAGCCCTGCAGTCTCCTACGAGCAGTACTTC. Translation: CASSPAVSYEQYF.